This T cell receptor (beta chain) was profiled in a study of blood T cell repertoires in COVID-19 (dated by TCRdb to 2018 to 2021). General notes on the study: Collaborator samples came from the United States, Italy and Spain and covered acute and convalescent phases of COVID-19. The material from the prospective study consisted of cDNA or gDNA derived from T cells, B-cell-depleted T cells, or PBMCs. Subjects who had been exposed to COVID-19, were actively infected with it, or had recovered from it provided the deeply sampled blood TCRbeta repertoires that made up the dataset. The repertoires were released in a freely available public database meant as a resource for research on the immune response to SARS-CoV-2. Samples came from the ongoing ImmuneRACE study (first 160 participants) plus 1,254 subjects from 6 global collaborators. Sample metadata almost always included a de-identified subject ID, COVID-19 status, age in years and sex. HLA class I and class II types, where available, came from metadata supplied by the sample provider rather than from assay-based typing. Summary of the overall study and its limitations: How much clinical and demographic metadata was included differed by source and by participant, and the metadata was provided uncurated.

In regard to this clone: Its antigen is still unknown. Base qualities are missing; no much larger clone stands one base away.

TCRbeta CDR3 regions were amplified from genomic DNA by means of the immunoSEQ Assay, a bias-controlled multiplex PCR. On the authors' methods: Nucleated cell counts per sample were estimated from amplification of reference gene primers within the assay. Sequence reads were collapsed and filtered to measure the absolute abundance of every unique TCRbeta CDR3 rearrangement. For each sample, productive Simpson clonality was calculated as the square root of Simpson's diversity index over productive rearrangements. Here the immuneACCESS table is served through TCRdb, limited to in-frame sequences with V and J called. Missing clones are a known gap in these copies; in checked studies unresolved V genes cover under half, and the rest lacks a known reason. V, J and clone size are taken as reported in that table, and D and trimming were inferred from the DNA itself. In this sample the table shows about 180,000 clones, roughly nine tenths of which occur a single time. The ten largest clones represent approximately 2.1% of the sample.

A second Seattle source provided samples from volunteer blood donors who had recovered from COVID-19. Each collaborating institution followed its own protocols to collect whole blood in K2EDTA tubes. For TCRbeta analysis, collaborators shipped samples in one of three forms: frozen whole blood, isolated PBMCs, or DNA extracted from either of those sample types. Including the terminal cysteine and phenylalanine, the CDR3 comprises 14 residues. The DNA shown is the 42-base CDR3, in frame from base 1. Cut back by 5 bases and 3 bases, the V and J ends lie 14 bases apart. Reading the germline V gene (reference sequence) gives CDR1 LGHDT and CDR2 YNNKEL.

The sequenced material came from peripheral blood. The chain employs TRBV3-1 (or the pseudogene TRBV3-2) and TRBJ2-7; TRBD1 could be the D gene, as 6 bases match. The source is a man aged 18 to 35 who had recovered from COVID-19. The DNA sequence follows: TGTGCCAGCAGCTCTACCATGGACAGCTACGAGCAGTACTTC. It translates as CASSSTMDSYEQYF.